The 18 T cell receptor beta chains in this list originate from one sample, sequenced in a study of blood T cell repertoires in COVID-19. Assay used: immunoSEQ multiplex PCR; TCRdb lists only in-frame clones, some missing. Found here are around 140,000 clones, over 60% of them singletons; the top ten hold approximately 2%. The sequenced sample was peripheral blood. Receptor source: a woman in her 70s with acute or convalescent COVID-19.

The table lists this clone with a count of one. V and J are TRBV5-1 and TRBJ2-7, with a weak D call TRBD2 (6 bases). The germline V gene encodes CDR1 SGHRS and CDR2 YFSETQ. Between the trimmed V and J ends, which lost 4 bases and 0 bases, there was a span of 14 bases. This CDR3 is 15 amino acids long. CDR3: CASSPGVAASYEQYF. CDR3 in DNA: TGCGCCAGCAGCCCCGGGGTAGCGGCCTCCTACGAGCAGTACTTC. The full variable domain, its missing parts supplied by reference TRBV5-1 and TRBJ2-7, is KAGVTQTPRYLIKTRGQQVTLSCSPISGHRSVSWYQQTPGQGLQFLFEYFSETQRNKGNFPGRFSGRQFSNSRSEMNVSTLELGDSALYLCASSPGVAASYEQYFGPGTRLTVT.

The rearrangement uses TRBV6-2 or TRBV6-3 and TRBJ1-5; 9 nucleotides match TRBD1. The CDR3 is 15 residues long. Germline V gene data show CDR1 as MNHEY and CDR2 as SVGEGT. The ends lost 6 bases at V and 3 bases at J; junction bases unmatched: 6. Here the CDR3 DNA reads TGTGCCAGCAGCCCCGGGACAGGGCTCAATCAGCCCCAGCATTTT. Amino acid sequence: CASSPGTGLNQPQHF.

This rearrangement joins TRBV12-5 to TRBJ2-6, with D possibly TRBD1 on 6 matching bases. Germline CDR1 and CDR2: LGHNT and FRNRAP. Trimming cost V 6 bases and J 0 bases, with 9 bases left between them. This CDR3 spans 15 amino acids. CDR3 in amino acids: CASGPQGSGANVLTF. The CDR3 DNA reads TGTGCTAGTGGCCCACAGGGCTCTGGGGCCAACGTCCTGACTTTC.

CDR3 nucleotide sequence: TGCAGCGCCTTACTTACAGGGGGCCCCGGAAACACCATATATTTT. Its protein is CSALLTGGPGNTIYF. The chain couples TRBV29-1 to TRBJ1-3; 9 bases are shared with TRBD1. V lost 7 bases to trimming and J lost 4 bases; unmatched junction nucleotides: 11. Per the germline V gene, CDR1 is SQVTM and CDR2 is ANQGSEA. The CDR3 covers 15 residues.

This rearrangement joins TRBV6-6 to TRBJ1-3; maybe TRBD1 (6 bases). The CDR3 is 14 residues long. The germline gives CDR1 MNHNY, CDR2 SVGAGI (reference sequence). V was clipped by 6 bases and J by 11 bases, with 20 bases between them. The CDR3 region has the DNA TGTGCCAGCAGGCAACCAGGGGTCCAAGTGGCCATATATTTT. This translates into CASRQPGVQVAIYF.

The chain joins TRBV19 to TRBJ1-5; D is perhaps TRBD1 (6 bases). The CDR3 has 13 residues. Trimming left V 3 bases short and J 6 bases short, with 9 bases between. The V gene's germline CDR1 is LNHDA and CDR2 SQIVND (reference sequence). CDR3 sequence reads: CASSITDSQPQHF. As DNA, the CDR3 is TGTGCCAGTAGTATCACGGACAGTCAGCCCCAGCATTTT.

The count of this clone is one. The chain has TRBV6-5 and TRBJ2-7; the D gene is possibly TRBD1 (7 bases). V dropped 6 bases and J dropped 2 bases, with 11 bases sitting between them. Per germline, CDR1 MNHEY and CDR2 SVGAGI. The CDR3 is 13 amino acids. In DNA form, the CDR3 reads TGTGCCAGCAGGGTCAGGGGGGCCTACGAGCAGTACTTC. It is translated as CASRVRGAYEQYF.

This clone was seen only a few times. J is TRBJ2-1 and V is TRBV7-9; TRBD2 agrees at 12 bases. Per the germline V gene, CDR1 is SEHNR and CDR2 is FQNEAQ (reference sequence). The CDR3 spans 15 residues. The trim removed 5 bases at V and 4 bases at J, leaving 3 bases unmatched. CDR3 sequence: CASSVTSGGYNEQFF. CDR3 coding DNA: TGTGCCAGCAGCGTGACTAGCGGGGGATACAATGAGCAGTTCTTC.

The genes are TRBV10-2 and TRBJ2-4, with 8 bases fitting TRBD2. The germline gives CDR1 WSHSY, CDR2 SAAADI. Trimming at V came to 3 bases and at J to 2 bases, leaving 12 bases not matched to a gene. The CDR3 has 18 residues. CDR3 loop: CASSDPGGGVGTKNIQYF. CDR3 DNA: TGCGCCAGCAGTGACCCGGGAGGGGGAGTGGGGACCAAAAACATTCAGTACTTC.

The chain combines TRBV5-6 with TRBJ1-2, with D possibly TRBD1 on 5 matching bases. The CDR3 is made up of 15 amino acids. The germline gives CDR1 SGHDT, CDR2 YYEEEE. V dropped 4 bases and J dropped 1 base, with 14 bases sitting between them. The DNA for the CDR3 is TGTGCCAGCAGCGAACTCACGACAGATAACTATGGCTACACCTTC. The encoded protein is CASSELTTDNYGYTF.

This clone was seen only a few times. The chain uses TRBV4-1 and TRBJ1-1; D is possibly TRBD1 (6 bases). This CDR3 has 16 residues. The germline gives CDR1 MGHRA, CDR2 YSYEKL. V was cut by 3 bases and J by 1 base, with 15 bases left in between. CDR3 bases: TGCGCCAGCAGCCACCTAGCCAGGGGCGCGAACACTGAAGCTTTCTTT. Translated: CASSHLARGANTEAFF.

This clone was picked up one time. CDR3 sequence (DNA): TGTGCCAGCAGCGACGACAGATTCTCTGGGGCCAACGTCCTGACTTTC. It is translated as CASSDDRFSGANVLTF. The chain links TRBV11-2 to TRBJ2-6; possible D gene TRBD1, 5 bases. The CDR3 is made up of 16 amino acids. Germline CDR1 is SGHAT and CDR2 is FQNNGV. V was clipped by 5 bases and J by 0 bases, with 11 bases between them.

This rearrangement joins TRBV2 to TRBJ1-2; 7 positions match TRBD1. This CDR3 contains 15 residues. V lost 5 bases, J lost 8 bases, and 14 bases stayed unmatched. In germline, CDR1 is SNHLY, CDR2 FYNNEI. DNA of the CDR3: TGTGCCAGCAGTCAATCCATGACAGGGAGTGAAGGCTACACCTTC. Translating it yields CASSQSMTGSEGYTF.

This clone was counted many times. The chain employs TRBV5-6 and TRBJ2-5; TRBD1 matches at 10 bases. The CDR3 has 15 residues. Per germline, CDR1 SGHDT and CDR2 YYEEEE. V lost 4 bases to trimming and J lost 5 bases; unmatched junction nucleotides: 8. The CDR3 DNA is TGTGCCAGCAGCCAATCAGACAGGGGGCTGGAGACCCAGTACTTC. It specifies CASSQSDRGLETQYF.

The chain joins TRBV19 to TRBJ2-7; D may be TRBD1 (7 bases). Per germline, CDR1 LNHDA and CDR2 SQIVND (reference sequence). The V and J ends lost 9 bases and 3 bases respectively, with 15 bases between them. There are 13 residues in the CDR3. CDR3 in DNA: TGTGCCAGCGGGGGACAGAGGATCTACGAGCAGTACTTC. Protein: CASGGQRIYEQYF. Supplemented by reference TRBV19 and TRBJ2-7, the full variable domain reads DGGITQSPKYLFRKEGQNVTLSCEQNLNHDAMYWYRQDPGQGLRLIYYSQIVNDFQKGDIAEGYSVSREKKESFPLTVTSAQKNPTAFYLCASGGQRIYEQYFGPGTRLTVT.

The chain has TRBV27 and TRBJ1-2; D is unclear. Trimming stripped 3 bases from V and 0 bases from J, with 11 bases between. The CDR3 runs to 15 residues. CDR1 is MNHEY and CDR2 is SMNVEV in the germline V gene (reference sequence). CDR3 sequence (DNA): TGTGCCAGCAGTTTTAAAAGGGAGGCTAACTATGGCTACACCTTC. Translated: CASSFKREANYGYTF.

The chain recombines TRBV18 with TRBJ1-2; 7 bases line up with TRBD1. The CDR3 has 13 amino acids. V lost 5 bases and J lost 8; bases outside the gene matches: 8. Germline lookup yields CDR1 KGHSH and CDR2 LQKENI. CDR3 loop: CASSTNTGDGYTF. The DNA of the CDR3 is TGTGCCAGCTCAACAAACACAGGGGACGGCTACACCTTC. The complete variable domain, with remaining parts taken from reference TRBV18 and TRBJ1-2, reads NAGVMQNPRHLVRRRGQEARLRCSPMKGHSHVYWYRQLPEEGLKFMVYLQKENIIDESGMPKERFSAEFPKEGPSILRIQQVVRGDSAAYFCASSTNTGDGYTFGSGTRLTVV.

This clone was seen once. The chain is built from TRBV9 and TRBJ2-1, with 9 bases lining up with TRBD1. V gave up 0 bases and J gave up 5 bases; unmatched junction bases: 9. The CDR3 contains 17 residues. Germline CDR1 is SGDLS and CDR2 is YYNGEE. CDR3 coding DNA: TGTGCCAGCAGCGTAGCTTCGACAGGGGGGATTGACAATGAGCAGTTCTTC. The encoded protein is CASSVASTGGIDNEQFF.